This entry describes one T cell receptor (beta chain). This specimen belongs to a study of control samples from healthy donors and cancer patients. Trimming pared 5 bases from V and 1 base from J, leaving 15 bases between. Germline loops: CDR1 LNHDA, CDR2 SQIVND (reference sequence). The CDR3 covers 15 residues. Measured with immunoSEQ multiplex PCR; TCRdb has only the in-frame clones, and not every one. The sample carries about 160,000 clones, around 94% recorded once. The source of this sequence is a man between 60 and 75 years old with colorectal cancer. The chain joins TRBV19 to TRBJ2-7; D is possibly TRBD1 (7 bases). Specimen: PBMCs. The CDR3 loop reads CASSRRGEWSYEQYF. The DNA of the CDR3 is TGTGCCAGTAGTCGCAGGGGGGAATGGTCCTACGAGCAGTACTTC.